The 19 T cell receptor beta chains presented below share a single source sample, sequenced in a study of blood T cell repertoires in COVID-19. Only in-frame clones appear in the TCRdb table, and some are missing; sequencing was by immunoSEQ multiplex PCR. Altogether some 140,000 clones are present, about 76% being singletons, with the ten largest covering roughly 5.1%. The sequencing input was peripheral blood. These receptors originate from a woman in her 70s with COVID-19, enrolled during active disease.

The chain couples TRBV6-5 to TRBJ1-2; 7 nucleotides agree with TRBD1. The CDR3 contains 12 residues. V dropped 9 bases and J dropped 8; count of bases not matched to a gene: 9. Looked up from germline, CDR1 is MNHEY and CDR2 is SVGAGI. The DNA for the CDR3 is TGTGCCAGTAGAGGGGGCGTCGGAGGCTACACCTTC. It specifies CASRGGVGGYTF.

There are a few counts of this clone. The CDR3 DNA reads TGTGCCAGCAGCTTAGCTGTCCAGACTTCTAACTATGGCTACACCTTC. Translated: CASSLAVQTSNYGYTF. The chain joins TRBV7-2 to TRBJ1-2; D not resolved. V lost 0 bases and J lost 0, with 11 bases in between. Looked up from germline, CDR1 is SGHTA and CDR2 is FQGNSA. This CDR3 contains 16 residues.

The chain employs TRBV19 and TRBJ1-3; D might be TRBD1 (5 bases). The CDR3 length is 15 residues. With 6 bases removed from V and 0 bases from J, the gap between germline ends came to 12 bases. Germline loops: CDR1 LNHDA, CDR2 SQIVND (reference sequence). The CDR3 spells CASSWRDGSGNTIYF. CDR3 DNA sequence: TGTGCCAGTAGCTGGAGGGACGGCTCTGGAAACACCATATATTTT.

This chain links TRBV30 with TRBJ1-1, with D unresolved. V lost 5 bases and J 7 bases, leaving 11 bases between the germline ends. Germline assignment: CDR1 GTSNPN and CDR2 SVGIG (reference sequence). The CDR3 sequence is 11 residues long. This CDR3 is CAWGSLGEAFF. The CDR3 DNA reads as TGTGCCTGGGGCTCGCTAGGTGAAGCTTTCTTT.

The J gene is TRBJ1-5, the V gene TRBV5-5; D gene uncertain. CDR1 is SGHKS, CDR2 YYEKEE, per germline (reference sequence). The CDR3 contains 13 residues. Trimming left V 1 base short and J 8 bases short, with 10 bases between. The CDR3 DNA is TGTGCCAGCAGCTTGTTGGCCTCAGAGCCCCAGCATTTT. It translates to CASSLLASEPQHF. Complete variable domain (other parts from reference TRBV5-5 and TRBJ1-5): DAGVTQSPTHLIKTRGQQVTLRCSPISGHKSVSWYQQVLGQGPQFIFQYYEKEERGRGNFPDRFSARQFPNYSSELNVNALLLGDSALYLCASSLLASEPQHFGDGTRLSIL.

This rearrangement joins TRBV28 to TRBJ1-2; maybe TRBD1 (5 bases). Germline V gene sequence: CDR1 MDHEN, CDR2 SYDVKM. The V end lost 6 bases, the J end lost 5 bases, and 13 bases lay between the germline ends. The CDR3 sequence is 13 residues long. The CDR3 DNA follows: TGTGCCAGCAGGGGGGAGGTGCTGTATGGCTACACCTTC. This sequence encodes CASRGEVLYGYTF.

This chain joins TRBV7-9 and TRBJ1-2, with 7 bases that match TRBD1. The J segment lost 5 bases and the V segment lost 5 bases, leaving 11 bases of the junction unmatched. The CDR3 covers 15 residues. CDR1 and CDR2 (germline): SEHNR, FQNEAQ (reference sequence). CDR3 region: CASSPSGTARYGYTF. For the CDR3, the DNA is TGTGCCAGCAGCCCTTCCGGGACAGCCAGGTATGGCTACACCTTC.

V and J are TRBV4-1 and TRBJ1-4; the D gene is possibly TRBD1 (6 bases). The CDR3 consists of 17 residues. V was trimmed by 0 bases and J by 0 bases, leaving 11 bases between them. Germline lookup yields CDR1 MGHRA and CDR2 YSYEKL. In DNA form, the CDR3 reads TGCGCCAGCAGCCAAGATGGAAACAGGGCAACTAATGAAAAACTGTTTTTT. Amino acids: CASSQDGNRATNEKLFF.

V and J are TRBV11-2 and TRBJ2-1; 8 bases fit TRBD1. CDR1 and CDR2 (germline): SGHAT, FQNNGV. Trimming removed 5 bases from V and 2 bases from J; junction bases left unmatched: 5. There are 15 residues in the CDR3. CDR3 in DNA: TGTGCCAGCAGCCACCGGGACAGGACCTACAATGAGCAGTTCTTC. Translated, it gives CASSHRDRTYNEQFF. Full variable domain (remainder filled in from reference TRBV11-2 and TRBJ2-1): EAGVAQSPRYKIIEKRQSVAFWCNPISGHATLYWYQQILGQGPKLLIQFQNNGVVDDSQLPKDRFSAERLKGVDSTLKIQPAKLEDSAVYLCASSHRDRTYNEQFFGPGTRLTVL.

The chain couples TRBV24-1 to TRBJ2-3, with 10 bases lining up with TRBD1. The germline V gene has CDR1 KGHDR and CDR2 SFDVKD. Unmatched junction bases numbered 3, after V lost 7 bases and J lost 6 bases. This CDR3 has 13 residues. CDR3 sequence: CATRGQGRDTQYF. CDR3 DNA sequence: TGTGCCACCAGGGGACAGGGGAGGGATACGCAGTATTTT.

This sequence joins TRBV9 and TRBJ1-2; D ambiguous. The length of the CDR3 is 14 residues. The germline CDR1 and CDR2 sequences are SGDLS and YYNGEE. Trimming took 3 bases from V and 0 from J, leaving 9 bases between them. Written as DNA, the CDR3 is TGTGCCAGCAGCGCGGTAGGAGCTAACTATGGCTACACCTTC. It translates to CASSAVGANYGYTF.

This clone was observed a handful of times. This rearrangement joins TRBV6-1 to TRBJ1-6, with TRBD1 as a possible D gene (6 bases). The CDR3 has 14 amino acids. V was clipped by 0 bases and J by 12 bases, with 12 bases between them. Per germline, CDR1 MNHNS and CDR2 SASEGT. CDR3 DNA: TGTGCCAGCAGTGAAGCGGGGGACATTATACCCCTCCACTTT. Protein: CASSEAGDIIPLHF.

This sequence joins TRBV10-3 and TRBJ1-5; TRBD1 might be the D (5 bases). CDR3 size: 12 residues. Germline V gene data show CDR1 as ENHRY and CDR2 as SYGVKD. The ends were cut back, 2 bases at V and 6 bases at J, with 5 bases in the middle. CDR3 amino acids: CAISETGQPQHF. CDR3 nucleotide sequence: TGTGCCATCAGTGAGACAGGTCAGCCCCAGCATTTT.

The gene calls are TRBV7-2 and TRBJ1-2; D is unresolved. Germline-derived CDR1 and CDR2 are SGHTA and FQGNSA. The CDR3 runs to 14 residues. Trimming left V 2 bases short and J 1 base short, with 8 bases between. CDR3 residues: CASSLLGGNYGYTF. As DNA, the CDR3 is TGTGCCAGCAGCTTATTAGGCGGTAACTATGGCTACACCTTC.

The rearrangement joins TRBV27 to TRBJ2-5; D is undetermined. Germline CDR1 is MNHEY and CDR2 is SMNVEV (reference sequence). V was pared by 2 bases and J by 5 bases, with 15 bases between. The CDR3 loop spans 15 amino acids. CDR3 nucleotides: TGTGCCAGCAGTTTAGTCACGGGTGGAAGGGAGACCCAGTACTTC. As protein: CASSLVTGGRETQYF.

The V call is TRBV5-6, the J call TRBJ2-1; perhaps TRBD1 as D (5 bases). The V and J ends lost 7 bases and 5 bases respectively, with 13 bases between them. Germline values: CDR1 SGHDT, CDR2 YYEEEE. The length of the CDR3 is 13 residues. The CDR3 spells CASHVGVDNEQFF. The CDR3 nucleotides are TGTGCCAGCCACGTAGGGGTTGACAATGAGCAGTTCTTC. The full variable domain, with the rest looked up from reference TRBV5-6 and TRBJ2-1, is DAGVTQSPTHLIKTRGQQVTLRCSPKSGHDTVSWYQQALGQGPQFIFQYYEEEERQRGNFPDRFSGHQFPNYSSELNVNALLLGDSALYLCASHVGVDNEQFFGPGTRLTVL.

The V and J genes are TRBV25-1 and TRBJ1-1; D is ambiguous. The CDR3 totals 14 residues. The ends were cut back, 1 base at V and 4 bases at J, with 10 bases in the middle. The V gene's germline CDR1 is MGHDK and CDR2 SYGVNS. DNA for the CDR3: TGTGCCAGCAGTGAATGGAGGGATTCCACTGAAGCTTTCTTT. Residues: CASSEWRDSTEAFF.

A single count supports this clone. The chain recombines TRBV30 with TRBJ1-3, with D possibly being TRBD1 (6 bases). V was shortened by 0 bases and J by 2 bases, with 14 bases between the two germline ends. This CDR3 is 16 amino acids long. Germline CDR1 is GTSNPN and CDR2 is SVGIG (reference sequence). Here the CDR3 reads CAWSVGTSGAGNTIYF. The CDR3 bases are TGTGCCTGGAGTGTAGGGACCTCAGGGGCTGGAAACACCATATATTTT.

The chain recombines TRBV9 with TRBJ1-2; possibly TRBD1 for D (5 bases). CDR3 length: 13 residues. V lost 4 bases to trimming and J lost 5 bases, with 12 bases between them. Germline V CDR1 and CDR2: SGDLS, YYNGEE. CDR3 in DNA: TGTGCCAGCAGCCAGCCTGGGGGGTATGGCTACACCTTC. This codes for CASSQPGGYGYTF.